The clone carrying this TCR beta chain was recorded many times. The CDR3 length is 13 residues. Germline V gene lookup returns CDR1 LGHNA and CDR2 YSLEER. Trimming took off 5 bases at V and 7 bases at J, with 12 bases between the two ends. The sample originates from a study of T cells after yellow fever vaccination. TCRdb reprocessed the 5' RACE reads via MiXCR and lists one record per CDR3 protein. Of about 29,000 distinct CDR3 sequences in the sample, less than 5.5% were seen once. The specimen was CD8+ T cells sorted from PBMCs, collected 10 days after the yellow fever booster vaccination. This receptor was obtained from a man aged 25 to 40 who received the YFV17D yellow fever vaccine. The V gene is TRBV4-3, the J gene TRBJ2-1, with D possibly being TRBD1 or TRBD2 (6 bases each). In DNA, the CDR3 is TGCGCCAGCAGCTCGGGGGCAGGTAATGAGCAGTTCTTC. Its protein product is CASSSGAGNEQFF.